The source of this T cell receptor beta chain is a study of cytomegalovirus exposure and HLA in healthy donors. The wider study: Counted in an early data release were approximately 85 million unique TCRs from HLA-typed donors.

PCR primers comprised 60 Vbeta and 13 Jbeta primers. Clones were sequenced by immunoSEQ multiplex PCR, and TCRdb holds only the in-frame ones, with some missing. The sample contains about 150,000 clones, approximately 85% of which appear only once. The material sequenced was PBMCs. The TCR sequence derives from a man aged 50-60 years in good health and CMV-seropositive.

CDR3 sequence reads: CASSLQGGIAYGYTF. The CDR3 DNA reads as TGTGCCAGCAGCTTGCAGGGGGGCATTGCCTATGGCTACACCTTC. The rearrangement joins TRBV5-4 to TRBJ1-2; 7 bases agree with TRBD1. This CDR3 contains 15 residues. Germline V gives CDR1 SGHNT, CDR2 YYREEE (reference sequence). V shed 1 base and J 4 bases; nucleotides not matched to a gene: 7.